Shown below are 31 T cell receptor beta chains from a single sample sequenced in a study of blood T cell repertoires in COVID-19. Assay used: immunoSEQ multiplex PCR; TCRdb lists only in-frame clones, some missing. This sample has about 21,000 clones; 89% occur once, and the top ten carry around 6%. The sequencing input was peripheral blood. These receptors all stem from a human donor in a cohort sampled during active COVID-19.

This chain joins TRBV28 and TRBJ1-2; 8 bases align to TRBD1. Germline assignment: CDR1 MDHEN and CDR2 SYDVKM. The CDR3 runs 13 residues. V was clipped by 6 bases and J by 6 bases; unmatched bases: 6. CDR3 bases: TGTGCCAGCAGGCGGCTGACAGGGGATGGCTACACCTTC. Amino acid sequence: CASRRLTGDGYTF.

The rearrangement uses TRBV7-3 and TRBJ2-1, with a tentative D call TRBD2 (6 bases). The CDR3 totals 13 residues. V lost 5 bases, J lost 5 bases, and 10 bases lay in between. Per germline, CDR1 SGHTA and CDR2 FQGTGA. The CDR3 DNA reads as TGTGCCAGCAGCGACGGACTAAACAATGAGCAGTTCTTC. Translated, it gives CASSDGLNNEQFF.

V and J are TRBV6-6 and TRBJ1-5; D possibly corresponds to TRBD1 (5 bases). The CDR3 covers 13 residues. Trimming removed 4 bases from V and 4 bases from J, with 8 bases in between. The V gene's germline CDR1 is MNHNY and CDR2 SVGAGI (reference sequence). The CDR3 reads CASSWGLNQPQHF. The CDR3 DNA reads TGTGCCAGCAGTTGGGGCCTTAATCAGCCCCAGCATTTT.

The V and J genes are TRBV5-1 and TRBJ1-1; 8 bases map to TRBD1. Trimming cost V 4 bases and J 4 bases; bases outside gene matches: 9. The CDR3 covers 15 residues. Germline CDR1 SGHRS, CDR2 YFSETQ. The CDR3 reads CASSVAYRGGTEAFF. In DNA, the CDR3 is TGCGCCAGCAGCGTCGCTTACAGGGGGGGCACTGAAGCTTTCTTT.

The chain combines TRBV4-2 with TRBJ1-3, with D perhaps TRBD1 (5 bases). The CDR3 length is 16 residues. The V and J ends lost 0 bases and 2 bases respectively, with 11 bases between them. CDR1 and CDR2 from the germline V gene are LGHNA and YNFKEQ. CDR3 nucleotides: TGTGCCAGCAGCCAAGAGGTAGGAGGGGCTGGAAACACCATATATTTT. Translated: CASSQEVGGAGNTIYF.

This clone appeared a single time. The CDR3 bases are TGTGCCTGGACCAAGATTGGAGGTGGAAACACCATATATTTT. Amino acid sequence: CAWTKIGGGNTIYF. The chain has TRBV30 and TRBJ1-3; D not resolved. Germline CDR1 and CDR2: GTSNPN and SVGIG (reference sequence). Trimming removed 4 bases from V and 3 bases from J, with 13 bases in between. This CDR3 has 14 residues.

The CDR3 region is CASSVGLEVDTQYF. Written as DNA, the CDR3 is TGTGCCAGCAGCGTGGGACTGGAGGTTGACACCCAGTACTTC. J is TRBJ2-5 and V is TRBV5-4; D may be TRBD2 (6 bases). V was clipped by 4 bases and J by 8 bases, with 18 bases between them. CDR1 SGHNT and CDR2 YYREEE come from the germline V gene (reference sequence). The CDR3 extends over 14 amino acids.

The chain combines TRBV3-1 (or the pseudogene TRBV3-2) with TRBJ1-2; TRBD1 agrees at 9 bases. V shed 4 bases, J shed 8 bases, and the junction held 17 bases outside the gene matches. Germline CDR1 LGHDT, CDR2 YNNKEL (reference sequence). This CDR3 has 17 amino acids. The CDR3 coding sequence is TGTGCCAGCAGCCCCTTATCCGGGACAGGGAAGGTTTGGGGCTACACCTTC. The encoded protein is CASSPLSGTGKVWGYTF.

V usage is TRBV27 and J usage is TRBJ2-3; 12 nucleotides match TRBD2. The germline CDR1 and CDR2 sequences are MNHEY and SMNVEV (reference sequence). There are 15 residues in the CDR3. The J segment lost 5 bases and the V segment lost 5 bases, leaving 5 bases of the junction unmatched. CDR3 region: CASSPQTSGRDTQYF. The CDR3 nucleotides read TGTGCCAGCAGTCCTCAGACTAGCGGGAGAGATACGCAGTATTTT.

The chain recombines TRBV2 with TRBJ2-1, with D maybe TRBD2 (5 bases). CDR3 length: 14 amino acids. CDR1 SNHLY and CDR2 FYNNEI come from the germline V gene. Trimming shortened V by 3 bases and J by 4 bases, and 10 bases separated the two germline ends. CDR3 coding DNA: TGTGCCAGCAGTGACTACGGGATATACAATGAGCAGTTCTTC. Protein product: CASSDYGIYNEQFF.

The chain couples TRBV28 to TRBJ1-2; D possibly corresponds to TRBD1 (5 bases). The CDR3 has 12 amino acids. V gave up 5 bases and J gave up 4 bases, with 8 bases separating them. Germline assignment: CDR1 MDHEN and CDR2 SYDVKM. Here the CDR3 DNA reads TGTGCCAGCAGTCTCGACAGCTATGGCTACACCTTC. Translated: CASSLDSYGYTF.

This clone came up a few times. The V gene is TRBV9, the J gene TRBJ1-3; tentative D call: TRBD1 (5 bases). The V end lost 0 bases, the J end lost 0 bases, and 13 bases lay between the germline ends. Germline CDR1 reads SGDLS; CDR2 reads YYNGEE. The length of the CDR3 is 17 residues. The CDR3 nucleotides read TGTGCCAGCAGCGTAGCCGCCGGAGGGGCCTCTGGAAACACCATATATTTT. It is translated as CASSVAAGGASGNTIYF.

The rearrangement links TRBV3-1 (or the pseudogene TRBV3-2) to TRBJ1-1, with D perhaps matching TRBD1 (5 bases). The CDR3 consists of 17 residues. Germline V gene lookup returns CDR1 LGHDT and CDR2 YNNKEL (reference sequence). V was cut by 4 bases and J by 0 bases, with 18 bases left in between. The CDR3 bases are TGTGCCAGCAGCCGACGGGGGACTACTCTACTGAACACTGAAGCTTTCTTT. Encoded protein: CASSRRGTTLLNTEAFF.

This chain uses TRBV28 with TRBJ2-7, with 9 positions matching TRBD1. This CDR3 is 14 amino acids long. Germline values: CDR1 MDHEN, CDR2 SYDVKM. V lost 8 bases, J lost 7 bases, and 12 bases stayed unmatched. Written as DNA, the CDR3 is TGTGCCAGCTGTTCGGGACAGGGTACTGGGGAGCAGTACTTC. This encodes CASCSGQGTGEQYF.

The rearrangement links TRBV5-4 to TRBJ2-5; 8 nucleotides match TRBD2. Looked up from germline, CDR1 is SGHNT and CDR2 is YYREEE (reference sequence). CDR3 size: 13 residues. The V gene end was trimmed by 2 bases and the J gene end by 4 bases; junction bases not matched to a gene: 1. CDR3 nucleotides: TGTGCCAGCAGCTTCCGGGGGGGAGAGACCCAGTACTTC. It is translated as CASSFRGGETQYF.

The gene calls are TRBV5-1 and TRBJ2-2, with 8 nucleotides matching TRBD2. CDR1 and CDR2 from the germline V gene are SGHRS and YFSETQ. With V trimmed by 4 bases and J by 0 bases, 8 bases remained unmatched. The CDR3 is 17 residues long. The CDR3 loop reads CASSPPGGASNTGELFF. Here the CDR3 DNA reads TGCGCCAGCAGCCCCCCGGGGGGGGCCTCGAACACCGGGGAGCTGTTTTTT. The variable domain in full, with the rest retrieved from reference TRBV5-1 and TRBJ2-2, is KAGVTQTPRYLIKTRGQQVTLSCSPISGHRSVSWYQQTPGQGLQFLFEYFSETQRNKGNFPGRFSGRQFSNSRSEMNVSTLELGDSALYLCASSPPGGASNTGELFFGEGSRLTVL.

The count of this clone is one. The identical CDR3 is also encoded by other nucleotide sequences in the sample. This chain connects TRBV11-3 to TRBJ2-1; 7 bases line up with TRBD2. CDR3 size: 13 residues. CDR1 and CDR2 (germline): SGHNT, YENEEA. The trim removed 4 bases at V and 13 bases at J, leaving 10 bases unmatched. This CDR3 is CASSWTRRESQFF. CDR3 DNA: TGTGCCAGCAGCTGGACAAGGCGGGAGTCACAGTTCTTC.

This clone has a single count. The V and J genes are TRBV7-2 and TRBJ1-4; D gene uncertain. From germline, CDR1 is SGHTA and CDR2 FQGNSA. V was clipped by 5 bases and J by 8 bases, with 15 bases between them. The CDR3 length is 14 residues. The CDR3 coding sequence is TGTGCCAGCAGCAAAGGAGGGCAGAAAGAAAAACTGTTTTTT. Translation: CASSKGGQKEKLFF.

This chain joins TRBV11-2 and TRBJ1-1; 9 bases fit TRBD1. V trimming: 5 bases; J trimming: 6 bases; junction bases outside the gene matches: 7. Per germline, CDR1 SGHAT and CDR2 FQNNGV. The CDR3 consists of 14 residues. The CDR3 reads CASSRTGVLAEAFF. In nucleotides, the CDR3 is TGTGCCAGCAGCCGGACAGGGGTATTGGCTGAAGCTTTCTTT. The full variable domain, rest sourced from reference TRBV11-2 and TRBJ1-1, is EAGVAQSPRYKIIEKRQSVAFWCNPISGHATLYWYQQILGQGPKLLIQFQNNGVVDDSQLPKDRFSAERLKGVDSTLKIQPAKLEDSAVYLCASSRTGVLAEAFFGQGTRLTVV.

CDR3 coding DNA: TGTGCCAGTAATCAAGTCCCGAGGGACACTGAAGCTTTCTTT. Amino acids: CASNQVPRDTEAFF. The chain has TRBV19 and TRBJ1-1; no clear D. The V end was cut by 7 bases, the J end by 3 bases, with 15 bases between. This CDR3 is 14 amino acids long. The V gene's germline CDR1 is LNHDA and CDR2 SQIVND (reference sequence).

The genes are TRBV6-5 and TRBJ2-7, with D possibly being TRBD1 (6 bases). The germline V gene encodes CDR1 MNHEY and CDR2 SVGAGI. The V and J ends lost 6 bases and 4 bases respectively, with 10 bases between them. There are 12 residues in the CDR3. The CDR3 loop reads CASRRTGYEQYF. The CDR3 DNA follows: TGTGCCAGCAGGCGCACAGGGTACGAGCAGTACTTC.

This chain joins TRBV5-8 and TRBJ2-1, with D perhaps TRBD2 (6 bases). Germline V gene data show CDR1 as SGHTS and CDR2 as YDEGEE. V dropped 4 bases and J dropped 4 bases, with 18 bases sitting between them. The CDR3 is 16 residues long. CDR3 region: CASSPRLVHHYNEQFF. CDR3 nucleotides: TGTGCCAGCAGCCCTCGACTAGTCCACCATTACAATGAGCAGTTCTTC.

The chain combines TRBV18 with TRBJ2-3; TRBD2 matches 7 bases. The CDR3 has 16 amino acids. Losses at the gene ends were 2 bases for V and 3 bases for J; bases not matched to a gene: 8. CDR1 is KGHSH, CDR2 LQKENI, per germline. The CDR3 region has the DNA TGTGCCAGCTCACCAGCTTCGGGAGGAGGGACAGATACGCAGTATTTT. Its protein is CASSPASGGGTDTQYF.

This rearrangement joins TRBV9 to TRBJ2-1; a possible D gene is TRBD2 (6 bases). This CDR3 is 15 amino acids long. Trimming pared 9 bases from V and 4 bases from J, leaving 20 bases between. Germline V gene sequence: CDR1 SGDLS, CDR2 YYNGEE. The CDR3 bases are TGTGCCACGACCCCGTCGGCTAGCGCTTACAATGAGCAGTTCTTC. This codes for CATTPSASAYNEQFF.

The V gene is TRBV3-1 (or the pseudogene TRBV3-2), the J gene TRBJ2-1, with 14 nucleotides matching TRBD2. With 2 bases clipped from V and 8 bases from J, the junction kept 14 bases outside the gene matches. Germline CDR1 is LGHDT and CDR2 is YNNKEL (reference sequence). This CDR3 is 19 amino acids long. CDR3 residues: CASSQRGLAGAGVHDEQFF. Here the CDR3 DNA reads TGTGCCAGCAGCCAACGGGGACTAGCGGGAGCTGGGGTTCACGATGAGCAGTTCTTC.

J is TRBJ2-1 and V is TRBV7-9; maybe TRBD2 (5 bases). Germline V gene lookup returns CDR1 SEHNR and CDR2 FQNEAQ (reference sequence). The CDR3 loop spans 15 amino acids. Trimming took 5 bases from V and 3 from J, leaving 14 bases between them. This CDR3 is CASSPRGRLYNEQFF. CDR3 coding DNA: TGTGCCAGCAGCCCCCGCGGGCGACTCTACAATGAGCAGTTCTTC.

This clone was observed a few times. Other DNA sequences in this sample translate to the same CDR3. V is TRBV11-3 and J is TRBJ2-3; 7 positions agree with TRBD2. Trimming took 3 bases from V and 2 from J; bases not matched to a gene: 2. The CDR3 sequence is 14 residues long. The germline gives CDR1 SGHNT, CDR2 YENEEA. DNA of the CDR3: TGTGCCAGCAGCTTGACTAGCTCCACAGATACGCAGTATTTT. Amino acid sequence: CASSLTSSTDTQYF.

This rearrangement joins TRBV20-1 to TRBJ2-1; unclear D gene. CDR1 and CDR2 from the germline V gene are DFQATT and SNEGSKA (reference sequence). The CDR3 is 11 amino acids. Trimming removed 5 bases at V and 7 bases at J, with 9 bases between. CDR3 residues: CSASLVNEQFF. The CDR3 nucleotides read TGCAGTGCTTCCCTAGTTAATGAGCAGTTCTTC.

V and J are TRBV4-2 and TRBJ2-1, with D perhaps matching TRBD2 (6 bases). Germline loops: CDR1 LGHNA, CDR2 YNFKEQ. Trimming removed 3 bases at V and 0 bases at J, with 15 bases between. The CDR3 loop spans 17 amino acids. The CDR3 here is CASSQGLAQSSYNEQFF. CDR3 DNA: TGTGCCAGCAGCCAGGGGCTAGCGCAAAGCTCCTACAATGAGCAGTTCTTC.

V gene TRBV15 combines with J gene TRBJ2-2, with 11 bases lining up with TRBD2. The germline CDR1 and CDR2 sequences are LNHNV and YYDKDF (reference sequence). Unmatched junction bases numbered 10, after V lost 1 base and J lost 0 bases. The CDR3 spans 20 residues. DNA for the CDR3: TGTGCCACCAGCAGAGGGCTGATGTGGACTAGCGGGTCGAACACCGGGGAGCTGTTTTTT. As protein: CATSRGLMWTSGSNTGELFF.

This clone was found a few times. The chain recombines TRBV5-6 with TRBJ1-5; 10 positions agree with TRBD1. CDR1 SGHDT and CDR2 YYEEEE come from the germline V gene. Trimming at V came to 3 bases and at J to 6 bases, leaving 6 bases not matched to a gene. The CDR3 sequence is 15 residues long. CDR3 amino acids: CASSSGQGLSQPQHF. CDR3 coding DNA: TGTGCCAGCAGCTCGGGACAGGGGTTAAGTCAGCCCCAGCATTTT.